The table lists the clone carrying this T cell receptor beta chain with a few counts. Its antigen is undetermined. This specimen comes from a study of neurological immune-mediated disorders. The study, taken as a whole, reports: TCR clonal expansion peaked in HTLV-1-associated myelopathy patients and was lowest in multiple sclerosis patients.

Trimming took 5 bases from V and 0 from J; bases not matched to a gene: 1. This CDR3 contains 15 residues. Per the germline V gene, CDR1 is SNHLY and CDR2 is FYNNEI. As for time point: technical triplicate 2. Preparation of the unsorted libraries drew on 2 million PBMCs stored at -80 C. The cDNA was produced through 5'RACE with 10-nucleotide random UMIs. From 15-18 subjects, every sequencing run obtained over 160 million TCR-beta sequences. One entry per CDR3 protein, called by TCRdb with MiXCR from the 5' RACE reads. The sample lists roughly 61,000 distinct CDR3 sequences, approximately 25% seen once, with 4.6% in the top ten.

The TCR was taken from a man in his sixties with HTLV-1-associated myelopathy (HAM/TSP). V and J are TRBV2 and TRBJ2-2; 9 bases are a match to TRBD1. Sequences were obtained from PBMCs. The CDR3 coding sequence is TGTGCCAGCAGTTGGACAGGGGCGAACACCGGGGAGCTGTTTTTT. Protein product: CASSWTGANTGELFF.